Below, one T cell receptor (beta chain) is given with its context. This sample was included in a study of shared clonotypes between healthy human individuals. The protocol was immunoSEQ multiplex PCR, while the TCRdb copy is restricted to in-frame clones and leaves out a portion. Here the sample spans about 480,000 clones, 79% being singletons. V dropped 3 bases and J dropped 8; count of bases not matched to a gene: 10. Per germline, CDR1 LNHDA and CDR2 SQIVND (reference sequence). The CDR3 spans 15 residues. The chain combines TRBV19 with TRBJ1-1, with 9 bases fitting TRBD1. Sequencing was carried out using PBMCs. The clonotype originates from a woman aged 40-49 years in good health. Some clones in this sample may be carry-over from other donors' samples. For the CDR3, the DNA is TGTGCCAGTAGTATCGGGGGGGGACAGGGAACCGAAGCTTTCTTT. This encodes CASSIGGGQGTEAFF.